These T cell receptor beta chains were read from a single sample in a study of cytomegalovirus exposure and HLA in healthy donors. The method was immunoSEQ multiplex PCR; TCRdb's version includes in-frame clones alone and lacks a portion of them. This table holds 250,000 to 350,000 clones, roughly 90% found once. The sample comprised PBMCs. All receptors derive from a man aged 25-40 years in good health and CMV-seronegative. CDR3s include the opening cysteine and the closing phenylalanine or tryptophan. The order of the fields is clone size, J gene, V gene, CDR3 protein. Clone sizes are given selectively: once, few, many, or a class where the clone is expanded.

. | TRBJ1-3 | TRBV19 | CASSISENTIYF
. | TRBJ1-2 | TRBV13 | CASSSRTANYGYTF
. | TRBJ1-6 | TRBV5-8 | CASSLGTGASSPLHF
. | TRBJ2-7 | TRBV7-9 | CASSSISGGADYEQYF
. | TRBJ2-1 | TRBV4-1 | CASSQEGAAYNEQFF
. | TRBJ1-5 | TRBV15 | CATSSDISGNQPQHF
. | TRBJ2-1 | TRBV18 | CASSPGTGIYNEQFF
. | TRBJ2-7 | TRBV6-5 | CASSTGVARGQYF
. | TRBJ2-7 | TRBV15 | CATADSRGQYEQYF
. | TRBJ2-1 | TRBV27 | CATGFRGGHNEQFF
. | TRBJ2-7 | TRBV12-1 | CASRLDSTYEQYF
many | TRBJ2-1 | TRBV2 | CASSGTGWNEQFF
. | TRBJ1-5 | TRBV29-1 | CSVGTDYQPQHF
. | TRBJ1-2 | TRBV7-6 | CASSSVTGGTNYGYTF
. | TRBJ2-7 | TRBV6-5 | CASTRLAGAFYEQYF
. | TRBJ1-3 | TRBV5-6 | CASSLEILGGSSGNTIYF
. | TRBJ1-1 | TRBV7-9 | CASSLDGTDNTEAFF
. | TRBJ2-7 | TRBV5-1 | CASSFQGYEQYF
few | TRBJ2-5 | TRBV4-1 | CASSQTRRETQYF
once | TRBJ2-7 | TRBV25-1 | CASSDSPGGVYEQYF
. | TRBJ1-1 | TRBV5-1 | CASSLSFSEDEAFF
once | TRBJ2-5 | TRBV18 | CASSPTEGTQYF
. | TRBJ2-5 | TRBV18 | CASSPGTGGQETQYF
. | TRBJ1-5 | TRBV6-5 | CASSPDRGTNQPQHF
. | TRBJ2-7 | TRBV2 | CASSRTQGAQNEQYF
few | TRBJ2-7 | TRBV2 | CASSVSYEQYF
. | TRBJ1-5 | TRBV5-8 | CASSLERGGSNQPQHF
. | TRBJ1-2 | TRBV19 | CASSPLLTGGYTF
. | TRBJ1-2 | TRBV10-1 | CASRRGGGLNPINYGYTF
few | TRBJ2-7 | TRBV5-4 | CASSFGGGGEQYF
few | TRBJ2-6 | TRBV7-2 | CASSPGGSGANVLTF
few | TRBJ2-7 | TRBV5-6 | CASSLVQGATEQYF
once | TRBJ1-1 | TRBV5-6 | CASSSTGTVNTEAFF
. | TRBJ1-1 | TRBV6-1 | CASSESGQGVKAFF
. | TRBJ1-6 | TRBV5-1 | CASSKKDRGDNSPLHF
. | TRBJ1-2 | TRBV9 | CASSVVTGSGYTF
. | TRBJ1-3 | TRBV6-5 | CASSRKGSGTTIYF
. | TRBJ2-3 | TRBV25-1 | CASSLPGQNTDTQYF